This is a list of T cell receptor beta chains from one sample in a study of glioma-infiltrating T cells. TCRdb re-derived calls from the multiplex PCR reads in MiXCR, one entry per CDR3 protein. This table has about 410,000 distinct CDR3 sequences, around 45% appearing once. The sequencing input was glioma tissue, nonneoplastic brain tissue, or PBMCs (not recorded which). Receptors were obtained from a human donor with low-grade glioma or glioblastoma, undergoing nonglioma brain surgery, or in good health (not recorded which). The CDR3 runs from the conserved cysteine through the conserved F or W. Each record gives: V gene, clone size, D gene, J gene, CDR3 length, CDR3 DNA, CDR3 protein. A D gene is named only where the DNA matches it firmly. The size entry is marked missing in some rows and otherwise reads once, few, many or a size class.

>TRBV19|.|TRBD2|TRBJ2-3|17
TGTGCCAGTACTGAGATACTGGGACTAGGCGATACAGATACGCAGTATTTT
CASTEILGLGDTDTQYF
>TRBV6-2/TRBV6-3|.|.|TRBJ1-1|14
TGTGCCAGCAGTTCATGGACAGTGAACACTGAAGCTTTCTTT
CASSSWTVNTEAFF
>TRBV28|few|.|TRBJ2-3|18
TGTGCCAGCAGTCTGGCTCCCGGGACATTCGCAATCACAGATACGCAGTATTTT
CASSLAPGTFAITDTQYF
>TRBV28|many|.|TRBJ2-5|18
TGTGCCAGCAGCTGGCGGGTGACACGGGGAATACACCAAGAGACCCAGTACTTC
CASSWRVTRGIHQETQYF
>TRBV5-1|once|TRBD2|TRBJ2-7|18
TGCGCCAGCAGCTTTCTCCCCTGGACTAGCGGGAGGGCTGGAGAGCAGTACTTC
CASSFLPWTSGRAGEQYF
>TRBV6-1|few|TRBD1|TRBJ2-2|16
TGTGCCAGCAGTGGAAGGGGACAGGGGTCCACCGGGGAGCTGTTTTTT
CASSGRGQGSTGELFF
>TRBV7-3|.|.|TRBJ2-5|15
TGTGCCAGCAGCTTATGGGGGAGACAACAAGAGACCCAGTACTTC
CASSLWGRQQETQYF
>TRBV2|few|TRBD1|TRBJ1-5|15
TGTGCCTCCAAGGAGGGGACAGGGGAACTGTACGCCCAGCATTTT
CASKEGTGELYAQHF
>TRBV6-2/TRBV6-3|many|TRBD2|TRBJ2-7|14
TGTGCCAGCATTCCCGATGCAGCGGGAGTCGAGCAGTACTTC
CASIPDAAGVEQYF
>TRBV6-5|many|TRBD2|TRBJ2-5|15
TGTGCCAGCAGTTACTCGACTAGCGTTGAAGAGACCCAGTACTTC
CASSYSTSVEETQYF
>TRBV29-1|.|.|TRBJ2-5|12
TGCAGCGTTGTTGAGTACCAAGAGACCCAGTACTTC
CSVVEYQETQYF
>TRBV25-1|many|.|TRBJ2-1|13
TGTGCCAGCAGTCTGCCTAGCTCCAATGAGCAGTTCTTC
CASSLPSSNEQFF
>TRBV28|.|.|TRBJ2-7|16
TGTGCCAGCAGTTTTCTTGGGGCAGGGAGACCCTACGAGCAGTACTTC
CASSFLGAGRPYEQYF
>TRBV28|few|.|TRBJ1-1|15
TGTGCCAGCAGCCTGTATGGGGGCGGGTACACTGAAGCTTTCTTT
CASSLYGGGYTEAFF
>TRBV19|.|TRBD2|TRBJ2-1|15
TGTGCCAGTAGTTGGGGACTAGCGGCCTCAAATGAGCAGTTCTTC
CASSWGLAASNEQFF
>TRBV29-1|.|.|TRBJ2-3|13
TGCAGCGTTGGCAGGACAGAAATAGATACGCAGTATTTT
CSVGRTEIDTQYF
>TRBV12-5|.|TRBD1|TRBJ1-2|15
TGTGCTAGTGGTCCAGGGACAGGTCTGGCCTATGGCTACACCTTC
CASGPGTGLAYGYTF
>TRBV24-1|few|.|TRBJ2-2|13
TGTGCCACCAGTGGTCAAGACACCGGGGAGCTGTTTTTT
CATSGQDTGELFF
>TRBV7-9|few|.|TRBJ1-2|13
TGTGCCAGCAGCTTAGGAGGGGACTATGGCTACACCTTC
CASSLGGDYGYTF
>TRBV6-2/TRBV6-3|.|.|TRBJ2-2|14
TGTGCCAGCAGTTACTCGAGGGTCGGCGGGGAGCTGTCTTTT
CASSYSRVGGELSF
>TRBV24-1|few|.|TRBJ2-2|13
TGTGCCACCGGACGGTTTAACACCGGGGAGCTGTTTTTT
CATGRFNTGELFF
>TRBV20-1|few|.|TRBJ1-1|12
TGCAGTGCCGGGGGGGGCATTCGTGAAGCTTTCTTT
CSAGGGIREAFF
>TRBV20-1|many|.|TRBJ1-5|14
TGCAGTGCTAGCAGGCAACTAGGCAATCAGCCCCAGCATTTT
CSASRQLGNQPQHF
>TRBV6-1|few|.|TRBJ1-3|14
TGTGCCAGCAGTGAACGGGGGGGTACGAACACCGTATATTTT
CASSERGGTNTVYF
>TRBV20-1|.|.|TRBJ1-1|12
TGCAGTGCTAGTCCAGGGCGAACTGAAGCTTTCTTT
CSASPGRTEAFF
>TRBV13|.|TRBD1|TRBJ1-2|15
TGTGCCAGCAGCTTAGTAGGGGGACAGGACTATGGCTACACCTTC
CASSLVGGQDYGYTF
>TRBV28|.|.|TRBJ2-7|15
TGTGCCAGCAGTTCCCCTCGGGAAAATTACTACGAGCAGTACTTC
CASSSPRENYYEQYF
>TRBV20-1|many|TRBD1|TRBJ2-7|14
TGCAGTGCCACCGGACAGGGTCTGGCCTACGAGCAGTACTTC
CSATGQGLAYEQYF
>TRBV4-1|few|.|TRBJ2-1|14
TGCGCCAGCAGCCATCTAGGGGGAGGGAATGAGCAGTTCTTC
CASSHLGGGNEQFF
>TRBV10-3|.|TRBD1|TRBJ2-7|16
TGTGCCATCAGCGCCCGCGGACCGGGCCAGGGGGACGAGCAGTACTTC
CAISARGPGQGDEQYF
>TRBV28|.|.|TRBJ1-5|14
TGTGCCAGCAGTTTAACACTCCTCAGGCAGCCCCAGCATTTT
CASSLTLLRQPQHF
>TRBV18|.|.|TRBJ1-1|14
TGTGCCAGCTCACCAACTTCAGGGGAGACTGAAGCTTTCTTT
CASSPTSGETEAFF
>TRBV20-1|.|.|TRBJ2-7|13
TGCAGTGCTAGACAGGGTATTACCTACGAGCAGTACTTC
CSARQGITYEQYF
>TRBV4-1|few|TRBD1|TRBJ2-3|15
TGCGCCAGCAGCCAAGGGACAGGGACCAGGTATACGCAGTATTTT
CASSQGTGTRYTQYF
>TRBV27|many|TRBD1|TRBJ2-7|15
TGTGCCAGCAGTTTTGCCGGGACAGGGTTCTACGAGCAGTACTTC
CASSFAGTGFYEQYF
>TRBV27|many|TRBD1|TRBJ1-1|16
TGTGCCAGCAGTACAATTGGACAGGGGGCCAGCACTGAAGCTTTCTTT
CASSTIGQGASTEAFF
>TRBV7-6|few|.|TRBJ2-2|14
TGTGCTAGCAGCTTAGTACAGGGAGCCGGGGAGCTGTTTTTT
CASSLVQGAGELFF
>TRBV7-9|few|.|TRBJ2-5|13
TGTGCCAGCAGCTTACCCCACCAGCGTGGCCAGTACTTC
CASSLPHQRGQYF
>TRBV20-1|.|.|TRBJ2-2|16
TGCAGTGCTAGAGATCCGGCGGGGGCCGGCACCGGGGGGCTGTTTTTT
CSARDPAGAGTGGLFF
>TRBV29-1|.|.|TRBJ2-1|16
TGCAGCGTTGAAGATCCACAGCCTAGCTCCTACAATGAGCAGTTCTTC
CSVEDPQPSSYNEQFF
>TRBV7-2|.|.|TRBJ1-2|13
TGTGCCAGCAGCTTACACAGCCTCTATGGCTACACCTTC
CASSLHSLYGYTF
>TRBV20-1|.|.|TRBJ2-5|11
TGCAGTGCTAACGAGCAAGAGACCCAGTACTTC
CSANEQETQYF
>TRBV6-1|many|TRBD1|TRBJ1-5|14
TGTGCCAGCACCCGGGACAGTGGCAATCAGCCCCAGCATTTT
CASTRDSGNQPQHF
>TRBV27|.|.|TRBJ1-1|15
TGTGGCAGCAGGCCCCTTGGGCTCCCGAACACTGAAGCTTTCTTT
CGSRPLGLPNTEAFF
>TRBV6-5|.|.|TRBJ1-2|15
TGTGCCAGCAGTGCGGGACTCCTGAAGAGTCATGGCTACACCTTC
CASSAGLLKSHGYTF
>TRBV20-1|.|.|TRBJ1-6|12
TGCAGTTCTGGACGGGGGAATTCACCCCTCCACTTT
CSSGRGNSPLHF
>TRBV27|many|.|TRBJ2-3|14
TGTGCCAGCAGTTTATTAGGGAGCACAGATACGCAGTATTTT
CASSLLGSTDTQYF
>TRBV18|.|TRBD1|TRBJ1-1|15
TGTGCCAGCGGGGACGCGGGACAGGGACTCACTGAAGCTTTCTTT
CASGDAGQGLTEAFF
>TRBV19|.|.|TRBJ1-5|15
TGTGCCAGTAGTATCCAGGCCGGCAGCAATAAGCCCCAGCATTTT
CASSIQAGSNKPQHF
>TRBV28|.|.|TRBJ2-5|13
TGTGCCAGCAGTTCAACAATGTTTGAGACCCAGTACTTC
CASSSTMFETQYF
>TRBV4-1|.|.|TRBJ2-2|18
TGCGCCAGCAGCCAAGACATAGTGACACATCATAACACCGGGGAGCTGTTTTTT
CASSQDIVTHHNTGELFF
>TRBV6-1|many|TRBD2|TRBJ2-7|16
TGTGCCAGCAGTCTTAGACCGGGACTAGCTCGCCACGAGCAGTACTTC
CASSLRPGLARHEQYF
>TRBV7-2|few|TRBD2|TRBJ2-5|17
TGTGCCAGCAGCTTAGTATCTGGCGGGAGGGCCGGTGAGACCCAGTACTTC
CASSLVSGGRAGETQYF
>TRBV6-5|.|.|TRBJ1-1|14
TGTGCCAGCAGTAAGGAGACGGGGAACACTGAAGCTTTATTT
CASSKETGNTEALF
>TRBV20-1|few|TRBD2|TRBJ2-7|14
TGCAGTGCTCACGCCGGGACTAGCGCCTACGAGCAGTACTTC
CSAHAGTSAYEQYF
>TRBV7-6|.|TRBD1|TRBJ1-6|17
TGTGCCAGCAGCTTAGGCCGGACAGGGGTTGTTAATTCACCCCTCCACTTT
CASSLGRTGVVNSPLHF
>TRBV7-3|.|.|TRBJ2-1|16
TGTGCCAGCAGCTTAAATCCTGATAGGAGATTTAGTGAGCAGTTCTTC
CASSLNPDRRFSEQFF
>TRBV28|few|TRBD1|TRBJ1-3|17
TGTGCCAGCAGTTTACCTGGGGCAGGGGGAACTGGAAACACCATATATTTT
CASSLPGAGGTGNTIYF
>TRBV27|many|.|TRBJ1-4|12
TGTGCCAGCGGCCTCCTGGGGGAAAAACTGTTTTTT
CASGLLGEKLFF
>TRBV4-3|few|TRBD2|TRBJ2-1|13
TGCGCCAGCAGCTTTCTAGCGGGAGTTGAGCAGTTCTTC
CASSFLAGVEQFF